These 26 T cell receptor beta chains were sequenced from one sample in a study of T cells after posttransplantation cyclophosphamide. The data were produced by immunoSEQ multiplex PCR, yet TCRdb's version contains in-frame clones alone and is incomplete. The counts give about 39,000 clones, none of them seen only once; 4% to 5% is held by the top ten. The sequenced material came from PBMCs. These receptors originate from a woman aged 45-59 years in good health and a related stem cell transplant donor.

This clone showed up many times. J is TRBJ2-2 and V is TRBV28; D perhaps matches TRBD2 (6 bases). The germline V gene has CDR1 MDHEN and CDR2 SYDVKM. This CDR3 is built from 16 residues. V gave up 6 bases and J gave up 0 bases, with 14 bases separating them. Here the CDR3 reads CASREAGGSNTGELFF. The CDR3 DNA follows: TGTGCCAGCAGGGAAGCGGGCGGCTCGAACACCGGGGAGCTGTTTTTT.

This clone was counted many times. This chain joins TRBV9 and TRBJ2-2; D possibly corresponds to TRBD2 (6 bases). The CDR3 runs 16 residues. Trimming took 4 bases from V and 0 from J, leaving 13 bases between them. Germline values: CDR1 SGDLS, CDR2 YYNGEE. The CDR3 DNA follows: TGTGCCAGCAGCTTGGACGGGGGATCGAACACCGGGGAGCTGTTTTTT. Residues: CASSLDGGSNTGELFF. Looking up the rest from reference TRBV9 and TRBJ2-2 gives the full variable domain: DSGVTQTPKHLITATGQRVTLRCSPRSGDLSVYWYQQSLDQGLQFLIQYYNGEERAKGNILERFSAQQFPDLHSELNLSSLELGDSALYFCASSLDGGSNTGELFFGEGSRLTVL.

This clone was observed at least ten times. The chain joins TRBV5-1 to TRBJ1-2; possible D gene TRBD1, 6 bases. The CDR3 is made up of 13 amino acids. The V and J ends lost 4 bases and 7 bases respectively, with 14 bases between them. Germline V lookup: CDR1 SGHRS, CDR2 YFSETQ. CDR3 coding DNA: TGCGCCAGCAGCGTACAGGGTTCAGGTGGCTACACCTTC. Translation gives CASSVQGSGGYTF.

This clone was seen a few times. The rearrangement uses TRBV5-6 and TRBJ2-3, with 8 bases lining up with TRBD2. This CDR3 has 16 amino acids. With V trimmed by 6 bases and J by 4 bases, 13 bases remained unmatched. Germline V gives CDR1 SGHDT, CDR2 YYEEEE. CDR3 amino acids: CASTPLGGGSPDTQYF. CDR3 coding DNA: TGTGCCAGCACCCCCTTGGGCGGGGGGAGTCCAGATACGCAGTATTTT.

This clone was detected ten times or more. This chain uses TRBV30 with TRBJ1-1, with D maybe TRBD1 (6 bases). CDR1 GTSNPN and CDR2 SVGIG come from the germline V gene (reference sequence). The CDR3 sequence is 15 residues long. V was trimmed by 0 bases and J by 0 bases, leaving 11 bases between them. CDR3 sequence: CAWSVGGGVNTEAFF. CDR3 coding DNA: TGTGCCTGGAGTGTAGGGGGGGGAGTGAACACTGAAGCTTTCTTT.

This clone was counted many times. The chain couples TRBV28 to TRBJ2-7; 8 bases line up with TRBD1. The CDR3 has 16 amino acids. CDR1 and CDR2 from the germline V gene are MDHEN and SYDVKM. V trimming: 7 bases; J trimming: 1 base; junction bases outside the gene matches: 12. The CDR3 nucleotides are TGTGCCAGCAACGACCCCTGGACAGGGCGTTCCTACGAGCAGTACTTC. Residues: CASNDPWTGRSYEQYF.

This clone was found many times. Other DNA sequences in the same sample also yield this CDR3. This rearrangement joins TRBV5-5 to TRBJ2-7; 8 bases agree with TRBD1. Germline loops: CDR1 SGHKS, CDR2 YYEKEE (reference sequence). This CDR3 has 14 residues. The ends lost 4 bases at V and 0 bases at J; junction bases unmatched: 3. Written as DNA, the CDR3 is TGTGCCAGCAGCCTGACAGGGGACTCCTACGAGCAGTACTTC. Protein: CASSLTGDSYEQYF.

This clone was picked up many times. This chain joins TRBV6-5 and TRBJ1-5; no clear D. The CDR3 consists of 15 residues. CDR1 is MNHEY, CDR2 SVGAGI, per germline. V was clipped by 0 bases and J by 3 bases, with 9 bases between them. CDR3 in DNA: TGTGCCAGCAGTTACTCTAACGGTGCCAATCAGCCCCAGCATTTT. Its translation is CASSYSNGANQPQHF.

This clone was seen ten or more times. The same CDR3 arises from other DNA sequences in this sample as well. The chain links TRBV28 to TRBJ1-6, with 9 bases aligning to TRBD1. Germline-derived CDR1 and CDR2 are MDHEN and SYDVKM. The CDR3 covers 14 residues. Trimming at V came to 5 bases and at J to 8 bases, leaving 4 bases not matched to a gene. DNA of the CDR3: TGTGCCAGCAGTAATACAGGGGGCGATTCACCCCTCCACTTT. The encoded protein is CASSNTGGDSPLHF.

This clone was found many times. The J gene is TRBJ1-5, the V gene TRBV19; 8 bases align to TRBD1. With V trimmed by 7 bases and J by 7 bases, 12 bases remained unmatched. Germline lookup yields CDR1 LNHDA and CDR2 SQIVND (reference sequence). This CDR3 is 15 amino acids long. In nucleotides, the CDR3 is TGTGCCAGTAAGGGGGCACAGGGGGGGTTGCAGCCCCAGCATTTT. Protein: CASKGAQGGLQPQHF.

This clone was recorded at least ten times. V is TRBV7-2 and J is TRBJ2-1, with D maybe TRBD2 (5 bases). The CDR3 has 14 amino acids. From germline, CDR1 is SGHTA and CDR2 FQGNSA. The V and J ends lost 5 bases and 4 bases respectively, with 12 bases between them. CDR3 sequence reads: CASSVSRAYNEQFF. In DNA form, the CDR3 reads TGTGCCAGCAGCGTTTCGCGGGCATACAATGAGCAGTTCTTC. The complete variable domain, with remaining parts taken from reference TRBV7-2 and TRBJ2-1, reads GAGVSQSPSNKVTEKGKDVELRCDPISGHTALYWYRQSLGQGLEFLIYFQGNSAPDKSGLPSDRFSAERTGGSVSTLTIQRTQQEDSAVYLCASSVSRAYNEQFFGPGTRLTVL.

The table lists this clone with many counts. The chain joins TRBV5-4 to TRBJ1-2; 9 bases align to TRBD1. In germline, CDR1 is SGHNT, CDR2 YYREEE (reference sequence). The CDR3 is 13 residues long. V shed 4 bases and J 10 bases; nucleotides not matched to a gene: 8. CDR3 DNA sequence: TGTGCCAGCAGCGAGGGACAGGGAAGATCCTACACCTTC. It yields the protein CASSEGQGRSYTF.

This clone was observed many times. The chain combines TRBV10-3 with TRBJ1-3; 10 nucleotides agree with TRBD1. CDR1 is ENHRY and CDR2 is SYGVKD in the germline V gene. The CDR3 spans 14 residues. Trimming removed 4 bases from V and 8 bases from J; junction bases left unmatched: 5. CDR3 residues: CAISVSGTGDTIYF. CDR3 coding DNA: TGTGCCATCAGTGTCTCAGGGACAGGGGACACCATATATTTT.

This clone came up many times. The CDR3 sequence: CASSIAAGGHQPQHF. Written as DNA, the CDR3 is TGTGCCAGTAGTATAGCGGCTGGGGGCCATCAGCCCCAGCATTTT. The chain carries TRBV19 and TRBJ1-5, with TRBD1 as a possible D gene (6 bases). The germline V gene encodes CDR1 LNHDA and CDR2 SQIVND (reference sequence). The CDR3 consists of 15 residues. Trimming shortened V by 1 base and J by 5 bases, and 12 bases separated the two germline ends.

Many counts were recorded for this clone. This chain uses TRBV7-3 with TRBJ1-1, with 7 bases matching TRBD1. Germline lookup yields CDR1 SGHTA and CDR2 FQGTGA. V lost 5 bases to trimming and J lost 3 bases; unmatched junction nucleotides: 6. The CDR3 runs to 14 residues. The CDR3 nucleotides read TGTGCCAGCAGCATATCGACAGGGTACACTGAAGCTTTCTTT. This codes for CASSISTGYTEAFF.

This clone came up many times. The chain links TRBV2 to TRBJ1-1, with D perhaps matching TRBD1 (6 bases). Trimming took off 7 bases at V and 11 bases at J, with 23 bases between the two ends. Germline V gene sequence: CDR1 SNHLY, CDR2 FYNNEI. There are 14 residues in the CDR3. CDR3 in DNA: TGTGCCAGCAATACTATAGGGGGGGAAGGTGGGGCTTTCTTT. Residues: CASNTIGGEGGAFF.

This clone was recorded many times. This rearrangement joins TRBV4-1 to TRBJ1-2, with D maybe TRBD1 (6 bases). Germline-derived CDR1 and CDR2 are MGHRA and YSYEKL. Trimming shortened V by 2 bases and J by 8 bases, and 15 bases separated the two germline ends. The CDR3 loop spans 14 amino acids. CDR3 sequence (DNA): TGCGCCAGCAGCCAACCACTACAGGGTACCGGCTACACCTTC. Its translation: CASSQPLQGTGYTF.

This clone was counted ten times or more. The rearrangement uses TRBV5-1 and TRBJ2-2; 7 nucleotides agree with TRBD1. CDR1 is SGHRS, CDR2 YFSETQ, per germline. With 0 bases clipped from V and 4 bases from J, the junction kept 12 bases outside the gene matches. The CDR3 loop spans 18 amino acids. In DNA, the CDR3 is TGCGCCAGCAGCTTGGTCTCCAGGGGGTTGAGGAGCACCGGGGAGCTGTTTTTT. Encoded protein: CASSLVSRGLRSTGELFF.

This clone was seen ten or more times. The chain recombines TRBV7-9 with TRBJ1-1; no firm D call. Germline V gene data show CDR1 as SEHNR and CDR2 as FQNEAQ (reference sequence). V shed 3 bases and J shed 4 bases, with 9 bases lying between them. The CDR3 runs 13 residues. CDR3: CASSLMGSTEAFF. The CDR3 DNA reads as TGTGCCAGCAGCTTGATGGGGAGCACTGAAGCTTTCTTT.

There are many counts of this clone. This chain joins TRBV6-5 and TRBJ2-1, with TRBD2 identical over 16 bases. Germline V gene sequence: CDR1 MNHEY, CDR2 SVGAGI. The CDR3 extends over 14 amino acids. V gave up 4 bases and J gave up 10 bases; unmatched junction bases: 1. The CDR3 DNA is TGTGCCAGCAGTTGGGGACTAGCGGGGGGGGAGCAGTTCTTC. This gives the protein CASSWGLAGGEQFF.

This clone was counted many times. The V call is TRBV6-5, the J call TRBJ1-2, with D unclear. Per germline, CDR1 MNHEY and CDR2 SVGAGI. Trimming took 0 bases from V and 1 from J, leaving 6 bases between them. This CDR3 contains 14 residues. The CDR3 region has the DNA TGTGCCAGCAGTTACTCGCCGGTTAACTATGGCTACACCTTC. It specifies CASSYSPVNYGYTF.

This clone has at least ten counts. The rearrangement links TRBV11-2 to TRBJ2-7, with 10 bases that match TRBD2. CDR1 and CDR2 (germline): SGHAT, FQNNGV. V was pared by 1 base and J by 6 bases, with 9 bases of the junction left unmatched. CDR3 length: 16 amino acids. CDR3 sequence reads: CASSLVASGGGGEQYF. The CDR3 DNA is TGTGCCAGCAGCTTAGTCGCTAGCGGGGGAGGTGGCGAGCAGTACTTC.

This clone was observed at least ten times. V usage is TRBV9 and J usage is TRBJ1-4; D might be TRBD1 (5 bases). Germline values: CDR1 SGDLS, CDR2 YYNGEE. The CDR3 is made up of 15 amino acids. The V end lost 3 bases, the J end lost 5 bases, and 14 bases lay between the germline ends. This chain's CDR3 is CASSEGDGGNEKLFF. CDR3 in DNA: TGTGCCAGCAGCGAAGGGGATGGGGGGAATGAAAAACTGTTTTTT.

This clone was counted only a few times. CDR3 DNA: TGTGCCAGCAGCGTAGTACTAGCGGGGTCTGACATTCAGTACTTC. The encoded protein is CASSVVLAGSDIQYF. V usage is TRBV9 and J usage is TRBJ2-4; 10 bases agree with TRBD2. V shed 0 bases and J 8 bases; nucleotides not matched to a gene: 5. Germline values: CDR1 SGDLS, CDR2 YYNGEE. The CDR3 has 15 residues.

Ten or more counts support this clone. The genes are TRBV28 and TRBJ1-5, with D perhaps TRBD1 (5 bases). Germline values: CDR1 MDHEN, CDR2 SYDVKM. V gave up 3 bases and J gave up 6 bases, with 12 bases separating them. This CDR3 spans 14 amino acids. CDR3 loop: CASSFYAGGQPQHF. CDR3 nucleotides: TGTGCCAGCAGTTTTTATGCGGGGGGTCAGCCCCAGCATTTT.

This clone came up many times. V and J are TRBV18 and TRBJ2-1; 11 bases are a match to TRBD2. The V and J ends lost 2 bases and 7 bases, in that order; junction bases with no gene match: 7. Per the germline V gene, CDR1 is KGHSH and CDR2 is LQKENI. The CDR3 spans 16 residues. The CDR3 is CASSPWASGGMNEQFF. Written as DNA, the CDR3 is TGTGCCAGCTCACCATGGGCTAGCGGGGGGATGAATGAGCAGTTCTTC.